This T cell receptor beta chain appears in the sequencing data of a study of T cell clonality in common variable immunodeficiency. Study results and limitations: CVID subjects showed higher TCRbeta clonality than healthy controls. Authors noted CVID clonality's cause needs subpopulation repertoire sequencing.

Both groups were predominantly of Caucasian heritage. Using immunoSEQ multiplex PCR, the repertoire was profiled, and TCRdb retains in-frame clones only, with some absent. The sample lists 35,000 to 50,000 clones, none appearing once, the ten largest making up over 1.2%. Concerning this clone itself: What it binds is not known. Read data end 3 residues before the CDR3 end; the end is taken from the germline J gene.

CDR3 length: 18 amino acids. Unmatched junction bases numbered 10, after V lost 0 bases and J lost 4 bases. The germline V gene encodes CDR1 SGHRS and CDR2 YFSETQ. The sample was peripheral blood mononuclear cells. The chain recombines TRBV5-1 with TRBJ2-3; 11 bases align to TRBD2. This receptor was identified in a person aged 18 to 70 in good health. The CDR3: CASSLAASGRIGADTQYF. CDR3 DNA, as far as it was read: TGCGCCAGCAGCTTGGCGGCTAGCGGGAGGATCGGCGCAGATACG.